These 14 T cell receptor delta chains originate from one sample sequenced in a study of γδ T cells in repeated Plasmodium falciparum infection. TCRdb reanalyzed the multiplex PCR reads using CATT. There are around 52,000 delta-chain clones in the sample; 1.7% occur only once, and approximately 15% lies in the top ten. Flow sorting of PBMC yielded separate Vgamma9/Vdelta2+ and Vdelta2-negative gammadelta T cell populations for bulk repertoire analysis. Sequencing was done on a sample of gamma-delta T cells from blood. The receptors stem from a pool of human donors (malaria-infected and uninfected, not separated).

A note on this clone: The protein held in TCRdb is that of a much larger clone and does not match this DNA's translation at residue 5, likely because of a read error; the protein shown is translated from the DNA. The chain uses TRDV2 and TRDJ1, with 8 bases fitting TRDD3. Germline lookup yields CDR1 GEAIGNYY and CDR2 EKD. Losses at the gene ends were 3 bases for V and 0 bases for J; bases not matched to a gene: 20. The CDR3 sequence is 20 residues long. CDR3 nucleotide sequence: TGTGCCTGTGACGCCGCATGGGCTGGGGGACCCCCCTGGGACACCGATAAACTCATCTTT. This sequence encodes CACDAAWAGGPPWDTDKLIF.

There are many counts of this clone. A much more abundant neighbour one base away suggests this may be a read error. J is TRDJ1 and V is TRDV1, with a tentative D call TRDD2 (5 bases). TCRdb carries no J gene annotation; the J gene was assigned here by matching the DNA with germline. The CDR3 totals 15 residues. With 3 bases removed from V and 0 bases from J, the gap between germline ends came to 11 bases. Germline CDR1 and CDR2: TSWWSYY and QGS. The CDR3 spells CALGDRSFYTDKLIF. The CDR3 DNA sequence: TGTGCTCTTGGGGATAGATCCTTCTACACCGATAAACTCATCTTT.

Of note for this clone: The protein in TCRdb stems from a much larger clone and differs at residue 5 from this DNA's translation, likely a read error; here the protein is translated from the DNA. The genes are TRAV38-2/DV8 and TRDJ1; D is undetermined. Germline lookup yields CDR1 TSESDYY and CDR2 QEAYKQQN. The V end was cut by 4 bases, the J end by 2 bases, with 27 bases between. CDR3 length: 19 residues. CDR3 protein: CAYRARFPLVPVITDKLIF. CDR3 bases: TGTGCTTATAGGGCCCGATTTCCCTTAGTACCCGTAATTACCGATAAACTCATCTTT.

Comment on this clone: TCRdb has a much larger clone's protein, which differs at residue 15 from the translation of this DNA, likely because of a read error; what is shown is the protein translated from the DNA. This chain links TRDV3 with TRDJ1; D might be TRDD2 (6 bases). With 0 bases removed from V and 7 bases from J, the gap between germline ends came to 33 bases. This CDR3 is 19 amino acids long. Germline V gives CDR1 TVYSNPD, CDR2 GDNSRS (reference sequence). Here the CDR3 reads CAFSPRHPTNPSVLGKLIF. As DNA, the CDR3 is TGTGCCTTTAGCCCCAGACATCCTACGAACCCCTCGGTACTAGGTAAACTCATCTTT.

This clone was counted many times. TCRdb's protein for this DNA is that of a much larger clone and differs from the translation at residue 22, likely a read error; the protein shown is the DNA translation. The V and J genes are TRDV1 and TRDJ1; 11 nucleotides agree with TRDD3. The CDR3 has 24 residues. The germline gives CDR1 TSWWSYY, CDR2 QGS. The DNA of the CDR3 is TGTGCTCTTGGGGATCTTCCTAGGGTCGATGCGCTGGGGGATACCGAACGCAACACCGATAAACCCATCTTT. Translated, it gives CALGDLPRVDALGDTERNTDKPIF.

Comments on this clone: A far larger clone is just one base off, so this is likely a read error. Other DNA sequences in the same sample also yield this CDR3. The chain uses TRDV1 and TRDJ1; D is perhaps TRDD3 (6 bases). TCRdb supplies no J gene; here it was assigned by aligning the nucleotide sequence to germline. The V and J ends lost 0 bases and 3 bases respectively, with 41 bases between them. The CDR3 is made up of 25 amino acids. The germline V gene encodes CDR1 TSWWSYY and CDR2 QGS. This CDR3 is CALGELRYTTLPLLSLGIEADKLIF. The CDR3 DNA reads TGTGCTCTTGGGGAACTTAGATACACCACACTGCCCCTCTTATCGCTGGGGATCGAGGCCGATAAACTCATCTTT.

Comment on this clone: This DNA translates differently at residue 14 from the TCRdb protein, which is that of a much larger clone; a read error is likely, and the protein shown is the DNA's own translation. As DNA, the CDR3 is TGTGCCTGTGACACGCGGGTTTTACTGGGGGACGGATACGCCGATAAACTCATCTTT. Protein sequence: CACDTRVLLGDGYADKLIF. The rearrangement links TRDV2 to TRDJ1, with 9 bases matching TRDD3. The J gene comes from matching the DNA to germline here; TCRdb lacks it. CDR1 GEAIGNYY and CDR2 EKD come from the germline V gene. Trimming took 1 base from V and 3 from J; bases not matched to a gene: 17. This CDR3 is built from 19 residues.

This clone occurred many times. V and J are TRDV1 and TRDJ1; TRDD3 aligns across 9 bases. The germline V gene encodes CDR1 TSWWSYY and CDR2 QGS. V dropped 2 bases and J dropped 1; count of bases not matched to a gene: 11. The CDR3 sequence is 18 residues long. The CDR3 protein is CALGETFARGILTDKLIF. Written as DNA, the CDR3 is TGTGCTCTTGGGGAAACCTTCGCACGGGGGATACTCACCGATAAACTCATCTTT.

This clone has just a few counts. It differs at one base from a far larger clone, so likely a read error. In the same sample, other DNA sequences code for this CDR3. The CDR3 DNA follows: TGTGCCTGTGACGGGATCAGTGCCACCGATAAACTCATCTTT. Protein sequence: CACDGISATDKLIF. This chain joins TRDV2 and TRDJ1; D is perhaps TRDD3 (5 bases). The V end lost 3 bases, the J end lost 1 base, and 11 bases lay between the germline ends. Germline-derived CDR1 and CDR2 are GEAIGNYY and EKD. The CDR3 contains 14 residues.

This clone was seen a handful of times. The TCRdb record carries a much larger clone's protein, which differs from this DNA's translation at residue 9; a read error is the likely cause, and the protein listed here is the DNA translation. The chain combines TRDV1 with TRDJ1; 8 bases map to TRDD3. No J gene is reported in TCRdb; it was inferred here by comparing the DNA with germline. Germline V gene lookup returns CDR1 TSWWSYY and CDR2 QGS. The CDR3 spans 21 residues. Unmatched junction bases numbered 25, after V lost 2 bases and J lost 5 bases. The DNA of the CDR3 is TGTGCTCTTGGGGAAGGGCCCCCCATTACTCGGGGATACTGGTTTTGGGATAAACTCATCTTT. Translated: CALGEGPPITRGYWFWDKLIF.

As concerns this clone: Translating this DNA gives a protein that differs at residue 3 from the TCRdb one, which belongs to a much larger clone; a read error is likely, and the protein shown is this translation. The rearrangement joins TRDV3 to TRDJ1, with 8 bases that match TRDD3. The CDR3 is 20 residues long. With V trimmed by 5 bases and J by 2 bases, 28 bases remained unmatched. Germline assignment: CDR1 TVYSNPD and CDR2 GDNSRS (reference sequence). CDR3 protein: CALLMLLPVIGGSGTDKLIF. The DNA of the CDR3 is TGTGCCCTTCTAATGTTGCTTCCTGTTATTGGGGGATCAGGAACCGATAAACTCATCTTT. Complete variable domain (other parts from reference TRDV3 and TRDJ1): CDKVTQSSPDQTVASGSEVVLLCTYDTVYSNPDLFWYRIRPDYSFQFVFYGDNSRSEGADFTQGRFSVKHILTQKAFHLVISPVRTEDSATYYCALLMLLPVIGGSGTDKLIFGKGTRVTVEP.

About this clone: TCRdb assigns this DNA the protein of a much larger clone, which departs from its translation at residue 17; this likely reflects a read error, and the protein shown comes from translating the DNA. The rearrangement uses TRDV2 and TRDJ1; 11 nucleotides agree with TRDD3. CDR3 length equals 19 residues. Germline V gene data show CDR1 as GEAIGNYY and CDR2 as EKD. CDR3 sequence (DNA): TGTGCCTGTGACACCCTCGGTGGGGGATACGCGGAAAGGACCGATAAATTCATCTTT. Protein product: CACDTLGGGYAERTDKFIF.

This clone was recorded many times. This likely traces to a read error, being one base from a far larger clone. Other DNA sequences from this sample encode an identical CDR3 as well. This chain joins TRDV1 and TRDJ1, with TRDD3 matching 7 bases. CDR3 length: 20 residues. With 1 base clipped from V and 3 bases from J, the junction kept 20 bases outside the gene matches. The V gene's germline CDR1 is TSWWSYY and CDR2 QGS. The CDR3 sequence is CALGEPANVLHILGPDKLIF. In nucleotides, the CDR3 is TGTGCTCTTGGGGAACCAGCTAACGTCCTCCACATACTGGGGCCCGATAAACTCATCTTT.

In the case of this clone: With only one base between it and a far larger clone, this is likely a read error. The identical CDR3 is also encoded by other nucleotide sequences in the sample. The chain couples TRDV3 to TRDJ3, with 13 positions matching TRDD3. Germline CDR1 TVYSNPD, CDR2 GDNSRS (reference sequence). V was pared by 4 bases and J by 4 bases, with 40 bases of the junction left unmatched. The CDR3 runs 28 residues. CDR3 DNA: TGTGCCTCTCCGATGTCCCCGGTGGTCCCGTCCCGTGAGTACTGGGGGATACGCGGCTGGTGGGACACCCGACAGATGTTTTTC. Its protein product is CASPMSPVVPSREYWGIRGWWDTRQMFF.